The T cell receptor beta chain described here comes from a study of cytomegalovirus exposure and HLA in healthy donors (dated by TCRdb to 2017 to 2019). Regarding the research as a whole: In an earlier analysis of around 540 of the donors, 250 to 350 Gb of sequence data and roughly 100 million unique TCR beta sequences from roughly 190 million T cells were reported. About 280 gigabases of sequencing data and around 85 million unique TCR sequences made up an early release that covered nearly 650 HLA-typed donors. Of the roughly 400 genotyped donors, approximately 80% were placed in the genetic ancestry cluster associated with self-reported Caucasian donors. The study was designed to test whether signatures of past pathogen exposure could be identified by cataloging public T cell receptors. The study profiled the T cell repertoires of 500 to 800 subjects by immunosequencing and related them to cytomegalovirus serostatus. Besides the first cohort of 500 to 700 subjects, a separate validation cohort made up of 95 to 150 different subjects was used. To predict cytomegalovirus infection status, the study combined high-throughput TCR immunosequencing, statistical association of individual TCRs with disease status, and machine learning. A later analysis re-analyzed previously published TCR beta repertoires from roughly 690 donors and added high-resolution HLA genotyping to study TCR occurrence patterns. Rather than drawing on any new phenotypic data, the later analysis identified candidate immune exposures from TCR beta sequences and the way those sequences occurred across donors. In an earlier analysis of more than 550 of the donors, high-throughput TCR beta sequencing was used to judge whether each TCR beta V gene segment behaved as functional or pseudogenic. Donor age, sex, ethnicity and CMV serostatus were compiled together with the repertoire data. In a later genetic analysis, genome-wide SNP genotypes for about 60% of the 666 donors were used, and that subset was treated as a discovery cohort. Every repertoire in the discovery cohort had been generated on one and the same sequencing platform. Both class I and class II loci were covered by HLA typing, at four-digit resolution. Typing coverage differed by locus: A, B, C, DRB1 and DQB1 were typed in roughly 620-630 donors, DQA1 in roughly 510, DPA1 in some 610, and DPB1 in just under 480. Four to six DR-DQ haplotypes were handled as single units for association and clustering, since linkage in the cohort was strong. Among about 390 genotyped donors of the cohort, an average of approximately 240,000 unique TCR beta nucleotide sequences were sequenced per donor, roughly 20% of them non-productive.

The library was built by means of the immunoSEQ multiplex PCR assay. A mixture of 60 forward primers for TCR Vbeta segments and 13 reverse primers for TCR Jbeta segments was used in the multiplex PCR. The CDR3 region of rearranged TCR beta genes was amplified from genomic DNA by a multiplex PCR assay. Amplified TCR beta libraries were sequenced as 87-base-pair reads on the Illumina HiSeq System. The study's own analysis went as follows. In a later analysis, tens of millions of unique TCR beta chains were counted across the roughly 700 repertoires, and approximately 11 million of these chains were shared by at least two donors. To remove PCR and sequencing errors, raw reads were error-corrected and collapsed into unique sequences using a nearest-neighbor algorithm that merged closely related sequences. CDR3 sequences were aligned to IMGT reference sequences to assign V, D and J gene segments. For a sequence to be retained, a match of at least six nucleotides was required to both a V gene segment and a J gene segment. Rearrangements were called productive when the CDR3 lacked stop codons and stayed in frame with V and J; all others were non-productive. CDR3 was defined by IMGT convention, running from the second conserved V-encoded cysteine to the conserved J-encoded phenylalanine. The earlier analysis of about 610 of the donors excluded any sequence lacking an unambiguous match to a single V gene segment. In an earlier analysis of approximately 590 of the donors, a V segment was called functional when productive rearrangements were above 56.7%, and segregating when the standard deviation between donors exceeded 5%. A statistical classification framework was built for diagnosing cytomegalovirus status from the catalog of TCR beta chain sequences. In a later analysis, V and J genes were assigned by comparing TCR nucleotide sequences against IMGT/GENE-DB human TR gene sequences. The TCRdist pipeline was used in a later analysis to assign CDR3 sequences and most-parsimonious VDJ recombination scenarios. In a later analysis, every TCR beta chain was defined by the combination of its CDR3 amino acid sequence and its V-gene family, and reads without a unique V-gene family were dropped. In a later analysis, 450 to 600 highly shared, low-generation-probability nucleotide sequences were removed to address suspected cross-contamination and a sequencing artifact. For each public chain, a later analysis derived a clonal expansion index from normalized ranks of inferred template counts within each repertoire. In a later analysis, generation probabilities were computed with a VDJ recombination model fitted to out-of-frame rearrangements, and the resulting probabilities were checked against IGoR. Hypergeometric tests were used in a later analysis to score TCR-TCR, TCR-HLA and TCR-CMV co-occurrence, with a repertoire-size bias correction applied to the TCR pairs. False discovery rates were estimated in a later analysis by permuting HLA or CMV assignments 20 times. In a later analysis, co-occurring TCRs were grouped using DBSCAN, with TCRdist sequence similarity added in when clustering inside HLA-allele-positive subsets. For co-occurrence clustering, repertoires with fewer than 30,000 or more than 120,000 public chains were excluded, along with four to six repertoires with anomalous nucleotide sharing. The table comes from immuneACCESS by way of TCRdb, which keeps in-frame sequences with V and J called. Part of the clones is missing from these tables; in studies checked, under half for an unresolved V gene and the rest for unknown reasons. V and J calls and clone size are as listed in that table; D and trimming were resolved from the DNA. The sample's own table lists roughly 75,000 clones. The leading ten clones occupy 4% to 5.5% of the sample.

A remark on this clone: No cognate antigen has been identified for it.

The cohort comprised hundreds of healthy bone marrow donors. At the time of sampling, every cohort member was nominally healthy, though immune exposures that went unrecorded were likely present. The donor was CMV seronegative and was included in the group of over 300 seronegative cohort members. Each donor provided a peripheral blood sample, and peripheral blood mononuclear cells were used for TCR beta sequencing. Genomic DNA extraction from the blood cell samples was performed with the Qiagen DNeasy Blood Extraction Kit. Findings and caveats that apply to the study as a whole: The authors suggested that the approach could potentially be generalized to other disease states and immunological phenotypes. A later analysis found that TCR association rates varied across HLA loci, with DRB1 alleles showing the most associated TCRs and HLA-C alleles the fewest. In a later analysis, some 17,000 TCR beta sequences were associated with specific HLA alleles at a false discovery rate of 0.05. The study listed 150 to 200 TCR beta chains as associated with cytomegalovirus. Several of the top co-occurrence clusters appeared to be linked to parvovirus B19, influenza, CMV and Epstein-Barr virus, according to a later analysis. A cluster of highly shared sequence variants was judged likely to represent a technical artifact of the sequencing pipeline. In vitro tests confirmed that a few of the cytomegalovirus-associated TCR beta chains recognize cytomegalovirus antigens. A later genetic analysis associated a missense DCLRE1C variant with V-gene and J-gene trimming of TCR beta chains, and an independent cohort replicated the association. Cytomegalovirus status was reported to be diagnosed by the classifier with high specificity and sensitivity in both the original and validation cohorts. Across donors, most TCR sequences were observed very rarely, whereas some public TCRs were present in many individuals. Because the 87-base-pair reads could not distinguish some IMGT-functional V segments, including TRBV6-2 and TRBV6-3, those segments were excluded. An earlier analysis of several hundred of the donors showed that most TCR beta V segments appeared in productive rearrangements either about 90% or about 30% of the time, which broadly matched IMGT annotations. In this cohort, only TCR beta chains were sequenced, and detectable features were limited by the absence of alpha or paired-chain data. In a later genetic analysis, fewer N-insertions in productive TCRs were reported among donors in an Asian-associated ancestry cluster than the 666-donor mean. Strong co-occurrence of HLA alleles, especially DR and DQ, made assigning TCR associations to individual alleles difficult. Because some donors lacked HLA typing at each locus, the association tests relied only on the typed subset. About 17 rarely observed V segments, including chromosome 9 orphons, were excluded from the earlier analysis of a few hundred of the donors because counts were too low. In a later analysis, HLA-associated TCR beta chains were found to be more clonally expanded and to have lower generation probabilities than equally common non-associated chains. Linkage disequilibrium might explain the correlated functional status among segregating V segments, but an unknown experimental factor could not be ruled out. Immune exposure information for the cohort was limited to CMV serostatus. According to a later analysis, most CMV-associated TCR beta chains appeared to be HLA-restricted, and the HLA associations seemed to be driven largely by CMV exposure. A further reported finding was that TCR beta sequences accurately predicted the HLA-A and HLA-B alleles for most subjects in the first cohort. The presence/absence analyses assumed that sequencing depth was roughly uniform across donors, and that assumption may not be true.

CDR1 SGHRS and CDR2 YFSETQ are derived from the germline V gene. Measured from the cysteine to the phenylalanine, the CDR3 is 15 residues long. The retained sequence is limited to the CDR3, 45 bases, with the frame set at the first base. Unmatched junction bases come to 2, with V trimmed by 0 bases and J by 2 bases. This receptor was identified in a man in his forties in good health and CMV-seronegative. Recombination linked TRBV5-1 to TRBJ2-3, with TRBD2 identical over 8 junction bases. Source material: PBMCs. In nucleotides, the sequence is TGCGCCAGCAGCTTGGTGCGGGGGGACACAGATACGCAGTATTTT. Translated, this is CASSLVRGDTDTQYF.